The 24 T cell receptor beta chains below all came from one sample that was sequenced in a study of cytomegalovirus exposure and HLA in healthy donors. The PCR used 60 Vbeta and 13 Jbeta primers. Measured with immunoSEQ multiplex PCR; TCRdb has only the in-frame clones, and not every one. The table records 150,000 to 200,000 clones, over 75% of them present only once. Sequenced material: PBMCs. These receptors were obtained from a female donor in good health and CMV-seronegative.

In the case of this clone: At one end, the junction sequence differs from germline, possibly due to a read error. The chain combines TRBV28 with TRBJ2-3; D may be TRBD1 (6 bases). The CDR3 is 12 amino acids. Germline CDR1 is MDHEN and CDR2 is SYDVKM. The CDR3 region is CAEQGSTDTQYF. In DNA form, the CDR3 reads TGCGCGGAACAGGGTAGCACAGATACGCAGTATTTT.

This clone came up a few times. In DNA, the CDR3 is TGTGCCAGCGCAAAACAGGGGGGAGATGAAAAACTGTTTTTT. Residues: CASAKQGGDEKLFF. The chain links TRBV6-6 to TRBJ1-4; the match to TRBD1 covers 8 bases. The CDR3 contains 14 residues. The V and J ends lost 8 bases and 6 bases, in that order; junction bases with no gene match: 8. Germline V gene sequence: CDR1 MNHNY, CDR2 SVGAGI (reference sequence).

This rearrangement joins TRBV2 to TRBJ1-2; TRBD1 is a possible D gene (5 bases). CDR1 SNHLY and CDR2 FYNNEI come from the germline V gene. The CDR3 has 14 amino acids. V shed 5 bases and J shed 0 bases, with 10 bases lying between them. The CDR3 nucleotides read TGTGCCAGCAGTAGACAGCAGTCTAACTATGGCTACACCTTC. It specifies CASSRQQSNYGYTF.

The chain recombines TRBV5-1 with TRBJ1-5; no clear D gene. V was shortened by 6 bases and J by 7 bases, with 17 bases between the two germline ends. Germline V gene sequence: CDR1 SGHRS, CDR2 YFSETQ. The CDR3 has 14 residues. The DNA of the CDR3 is TGCGCCAGCAAACCCGCCGGACGAGGGCAGCCCCAGCATTTT. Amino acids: CASKPAGRGQPQHF.

As DNA, the CDR3 is TGTGCCAGCAAGCGGGGGGCGCCTACCTACGAGCAGTACTTC. Its protein product is CASKRGAPTYEQYF. The gene calls are TRBV28 and TRBJ2-7; 9 nucleotides agree with TRBD2. Trimming at V came to 7 bases and at J to 2 bases, leaving 6 bases not matched to a gene. The CDR3 runs to 14 residues. CDR1 and CDR2 from the germline V gene are MDHEN and SYDVKM.

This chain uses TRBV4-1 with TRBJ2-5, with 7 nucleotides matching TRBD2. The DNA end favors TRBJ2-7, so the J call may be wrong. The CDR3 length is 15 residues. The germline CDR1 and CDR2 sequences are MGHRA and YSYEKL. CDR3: CASSRMQRGSYEQYF. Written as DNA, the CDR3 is TGCGCCAGCAGCCGAATGCAGCGGGGCTCCTACGAGCAGTACTTC.

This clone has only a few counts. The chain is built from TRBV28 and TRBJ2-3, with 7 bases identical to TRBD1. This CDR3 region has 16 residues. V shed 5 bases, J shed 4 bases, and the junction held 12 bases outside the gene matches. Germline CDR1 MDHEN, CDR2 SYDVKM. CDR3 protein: CASSPSGQRWADTQYF. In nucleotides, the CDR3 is TGTGCCAGCAGTCCCTCGGGACAGCGGTGGGCAGATACGCAGTATTTT.

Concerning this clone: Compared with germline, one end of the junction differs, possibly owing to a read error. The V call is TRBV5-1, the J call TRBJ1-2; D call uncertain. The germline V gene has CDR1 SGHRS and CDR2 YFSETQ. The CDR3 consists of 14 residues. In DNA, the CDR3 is TGCGTCAGCAGCTTGGACCCGGGCGCGGGGGGCTACACCTTC. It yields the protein CVSSLDPGAGGYTF. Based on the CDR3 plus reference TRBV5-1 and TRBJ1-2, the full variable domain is KAGVTQTPRYLIKTRGQQVTLSCSPISGHRSVSWYQQTPGQGLQFLFEYFSETQRNKGNFPGRFSGRQFSNSRSEMNVSTLELGDSALYLCVSSLDPGAGGYTFGSGTRLTVV.

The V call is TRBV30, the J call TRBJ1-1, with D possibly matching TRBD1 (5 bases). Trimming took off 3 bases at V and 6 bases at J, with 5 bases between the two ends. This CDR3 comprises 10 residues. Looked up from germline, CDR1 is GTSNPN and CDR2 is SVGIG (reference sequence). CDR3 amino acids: CAWRGAEAFF. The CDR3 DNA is TGTGCCTGGAGAGGGGCTGAAGCTTTCTTT.

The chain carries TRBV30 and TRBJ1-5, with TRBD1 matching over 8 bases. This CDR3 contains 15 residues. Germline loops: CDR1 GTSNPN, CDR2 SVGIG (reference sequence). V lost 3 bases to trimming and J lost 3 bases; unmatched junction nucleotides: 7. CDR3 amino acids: CAWRGQGILNQPQHF. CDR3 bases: TGTGCCTGGAGAGGACAGGGAATTCTCAATCAGCCCCAGCATTTT. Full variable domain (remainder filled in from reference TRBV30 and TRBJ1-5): SQTIHQWPATLVQPVGSPLSLECTVEGTSNPNLYWYRQAAGRGLQLLFYSVGIGQISSEVPQNLSASRPQDRQFILSSKKLLLSDSGFYLCAWRGQGILNQPQHFGDGTRLSIL.

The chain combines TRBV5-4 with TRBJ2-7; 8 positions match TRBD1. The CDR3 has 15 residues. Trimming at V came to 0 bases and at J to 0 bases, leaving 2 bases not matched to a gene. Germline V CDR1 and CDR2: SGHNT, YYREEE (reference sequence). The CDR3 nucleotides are TGTGCCAGCAGCTTGGGACAGGGGAGCTCCTACGAGCAGTACTTC. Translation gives CASSLGQGSSYEQYF.

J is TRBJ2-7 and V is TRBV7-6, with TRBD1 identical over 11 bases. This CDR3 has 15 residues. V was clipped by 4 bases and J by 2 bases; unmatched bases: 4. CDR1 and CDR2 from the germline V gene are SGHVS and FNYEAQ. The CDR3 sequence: CASSSPGQGAYEQYF. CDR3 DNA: TGTGCCAGCAGCTCCCCGGGACAGGGGGCCTACGAGCAGTACTTC.

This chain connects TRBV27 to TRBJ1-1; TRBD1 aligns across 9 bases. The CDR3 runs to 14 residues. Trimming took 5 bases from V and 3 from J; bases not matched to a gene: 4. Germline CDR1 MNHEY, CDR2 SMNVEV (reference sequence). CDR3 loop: CASSPQGADTEAFF. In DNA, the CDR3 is TGTGCCAGCAGTCCACAGGGGGCGGACACTGAAGCTTTCTTT.

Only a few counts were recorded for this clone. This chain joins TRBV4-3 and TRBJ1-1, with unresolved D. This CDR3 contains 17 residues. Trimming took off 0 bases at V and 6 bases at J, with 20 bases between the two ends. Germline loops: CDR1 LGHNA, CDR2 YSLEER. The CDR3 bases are TGCGCCAGCAGCCAAGATAATCTAAGAGTAAGAGGTGCTGAAGCTTTCTTT. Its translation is CASSQDNLRVRGAEAFF.

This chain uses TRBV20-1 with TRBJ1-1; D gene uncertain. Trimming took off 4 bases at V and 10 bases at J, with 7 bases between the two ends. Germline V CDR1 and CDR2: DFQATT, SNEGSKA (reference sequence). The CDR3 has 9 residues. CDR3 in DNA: TGCAGTGCTACCCCCGGAGCTTTCTTT. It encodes CSATPGAFF.

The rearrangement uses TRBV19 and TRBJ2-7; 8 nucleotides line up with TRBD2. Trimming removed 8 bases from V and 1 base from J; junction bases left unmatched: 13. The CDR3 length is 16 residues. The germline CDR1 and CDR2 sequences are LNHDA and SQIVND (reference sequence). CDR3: CASSRSAGGSSYEQYF. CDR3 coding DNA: TGTGCCAGTTCGAGGTCTGCGGGGGGCAGTTCCTACGAGCAGTACTTC.

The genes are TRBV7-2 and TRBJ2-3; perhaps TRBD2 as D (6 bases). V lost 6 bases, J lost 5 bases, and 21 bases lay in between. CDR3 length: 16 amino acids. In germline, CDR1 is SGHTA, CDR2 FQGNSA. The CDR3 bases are TGTGCCAGCAGACGGGACTGGGACGCATACAGAGATACGCAGTATTTT. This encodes CASRRDWDAYRDTQYF. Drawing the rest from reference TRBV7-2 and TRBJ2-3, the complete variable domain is GAGVSQSPSNKVTEKGKDVELRCDPISGHTALYWYRQSLGQGLEFLIYFQGNSAPDKSGLPSDRFSAERTGGSVSTLTIQRTQQEDSAVYLCASRRDWDAYRDTQYFGPGTRLTVL.

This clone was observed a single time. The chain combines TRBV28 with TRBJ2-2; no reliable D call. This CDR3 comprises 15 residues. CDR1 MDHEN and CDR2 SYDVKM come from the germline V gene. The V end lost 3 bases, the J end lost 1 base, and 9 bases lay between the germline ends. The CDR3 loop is CASSFATVNTGELFF. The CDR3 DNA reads TGTGCCAGCAGTTTTGCTACGGTGAACACCGGGGAGCTGTTTTTT.

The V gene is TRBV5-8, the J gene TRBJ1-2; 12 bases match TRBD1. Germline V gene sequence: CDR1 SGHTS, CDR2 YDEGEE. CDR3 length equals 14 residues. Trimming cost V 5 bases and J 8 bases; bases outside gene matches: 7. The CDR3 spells CASSFRDRGQGYTF. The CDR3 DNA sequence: TGTGCCAGCAGTTTTAGGGACAGGGGGCAAGGCTACACCTTC.

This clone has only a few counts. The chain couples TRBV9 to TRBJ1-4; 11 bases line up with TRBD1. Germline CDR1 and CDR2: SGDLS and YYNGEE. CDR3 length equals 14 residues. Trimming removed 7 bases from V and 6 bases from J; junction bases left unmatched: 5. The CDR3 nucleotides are TGTGCCAGCGGCAGGGGACAGGGGGATGAAAAACTGTTTTTT. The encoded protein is CASGRGQGDEKLFF.

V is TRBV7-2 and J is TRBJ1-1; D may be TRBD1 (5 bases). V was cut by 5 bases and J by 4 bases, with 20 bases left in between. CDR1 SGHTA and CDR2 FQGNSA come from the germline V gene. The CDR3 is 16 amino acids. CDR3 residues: CASSPQGRGLGTEAFF. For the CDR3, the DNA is TGTGCCAGCAGCCCGCAGGGTAGGGGTCTGGGCACTGAAGCTTTCTTT. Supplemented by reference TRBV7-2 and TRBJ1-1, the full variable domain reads GAGVSQSPSNKVTEKGKDVELRCDPISGHTALYWYRQSLGQGLEFLIYFQGNSAPDKSGLPSDRFSAERTGGSVSTLTIQRTQQEDSAVYLCASSPQGRGLGTEAFFGQGTRLTVV.

CDR3 loop: CASSFSTSMNTEAFF. CDR3 nucleotide sequence: TGTGCCAGCAGCTTCTCGACAAGCATGAACACTGAAGCTTTCTTT. The chain has TRBV9 and TRBJ1-1; no firm D call. V shed 4 bases and J shed 0 bases, with 13 bases lying between them. The CDR3 spans 15 residues. Per the germline V gene, CDR1 is SGDLS and CDR2 is YYNGEE.

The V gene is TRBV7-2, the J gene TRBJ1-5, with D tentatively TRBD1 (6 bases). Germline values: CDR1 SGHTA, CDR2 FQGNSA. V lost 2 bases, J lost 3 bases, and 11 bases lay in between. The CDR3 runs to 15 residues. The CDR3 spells CASSLNRANNQPQHF. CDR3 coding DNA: TGTGCCAGCAGCTTAAACAGGGCAAACAATCAGCCCCAGCATTTT.

The CDR3 coding sequence is TGTGCCAGCAGTGCAACCCGGGACAGGGGCGCCAAAAACATTCAGTACTTC. Amino acid sequence: CASSATRDRGAKNIQYF. This sequence joins TRBV6-1 and TRBJ2-4; 10 positions match TRBD1. With 4 bases clipped from V and 1 base from J, the junction kept 7 bases outside the gene matches. The V gene's germline CDR1 is MNHNS and CDR2 SASEGT. The CDR3 loop spans 17 amino acids.